This T cell receptor (beta chain) was obtained from a study of blood T cell repertoires in COVID-19. With 2 bases removed from V and 9 bases from J, the gap between germline ends came to 8 bases. CDR1 MNHEY and CDR2 SMNVEV come from the germline V gene (reference sequence). This CDR3 region has 12 residues. Participants were aged about 18 to 100 years from roughly 26 US areas. Per the original data handling: Reference gene primer amplification gave estimated nucleated cell counts. Data came from immunoSEQ multiplex PCR; TCRdb stores just in-frame clones and leaves some out. V and J calls and clone size are those listed in that table; D and trimming were worked out from the DNA. The data hold 130,000 to 150,000 clones, with approximately 83% observed a single time.

The receptor was isolated from a man aged 50-60 years who had recovered from COVID-19. This rearrangement joins TRBV27 to TRBJ2-1; the D is unclear. Source material: PBMCs or T cells enriched from blood (not recorded which). The CDR3, as DNA: TGTGCCAGCAGTTTAGCCGGCGGTGAGCAGTTCTTC. It codes for CASSLAGGEQFF.